The 22 T cell receptor beta chains given below trace back to one sample, sequenced in a study of blood T cell repertoires in COVID-19. The assay was immunoSEQ multiplex PCR, and TCRdb's table has in-frame clones only and misses some. The data show 95,000 to 100,000 clones, 80% to 95% seen once. Material: peripheral blood. The receptor set was obtained from a man aged 45-65 years with active COVID-19.

The chain has TRBV19 and TRBJ2-7, with TRBD2 identical over 9 bases. V shed 1 base and J 5 bases; nucleotides not matched to a gene: 12. This CDR3 contains 17 residues. Germline CDR1 LNHDA, CDR2 SQIVND (reference sequence). CDR3 in amino acids: CASSIVVGGRAGNEQYF. CDR3 coding DNA: TGTGCCAGTAGTATAGTAGTTGGCGGGAGGGCCGGCAACGAGCAGTACTTC.

As DNA, the CDR3 is TGCAGTGCTACACTAGCTGAGCAGTTCTTC. It is translated as CSATLAEQFF. This sequence joins TRBV20-1 and TRBJ2-1, with D possibly TRBD2 on 6 matching bases. The CDR3 has 10 residues. Trimming took off 4 bases at V and 9 bases at J, with 7 bases between the two ends. CDR1 and CDR2 (germline): DFQATT, SNEGSKA (reference sequence).

The chain joins TRBV11-2 to TRBJ2-1, with 10 nucleotides matching TRBD2. V shed 0 bases and J 11 bases; nucleotides not matched to a gene: 10. The germline CDR1 and CDR2 sequences are SGHAT and FQNNGV. This CDR3 has 16 amino acids. CDR3 sequence (DNA): TGTGCCAGCAGCTTAGAAGCGGGAGGGCTCCTTGGGCAGCAGTTCTTC. Translation gives CASSLEAGGLLGQQFF.

The chain combines TRBV27 with TRBJ1-1; 10 nucleotides align to TRBD1. V dropped 5 bases and J dropped 8; count of bases not matched to a gene: 11. This CDR3 region has 15 residues. The germline gives CDR1 MNHEY, CDR2 SMNVEV (reference sequence). The CDR3 nucleotides are TGTGCCAGCAGTCGCTGGACAGGGGGGTCGCCGGAAGCTTTCTTT. Translation gives CASSRWTGGSPEAFF.

This sequence joins TRBV5-1 and TRBJ2-7, with a tentative D call TRBD2 (6 bases). This CDR3 comprises 14 residues. V shed 6 bases and J shed 7 bases, with 20 bases lying between them. The V gene's germline CDR1 is SGHRS and CDR2 YFSETQ. The chain's CDR3 is CASTLDSFRGEQYF. The CDR3 coding sequence is TGCGCCAGCACTCTCGACTCGTTCCGGGGGGAGCAGTACTTC.

This chain's CDR3 is CASSQTANVFPRLGGRVWADTQYF. CDR3 in DNA: TGCGCCAGCAGTCAAACAGCGAACGTCTTCCCGAGGCTTGGAGGCAGAGTTTGGGCAGATACGCAGTATTTT. The chain carries TRBV23-1 and TRBJ2-3, with a tentative D call TRBD2 (5 bases). TRBV23-1 is placed among ORFs of uncertain function. The V gene lost 2 bases and the J gene lost 4 bases, with 40 bases spanning the gap. CDR3 length equals 24 residues.

The chain carries TRBV11-1 and TRBJ2-5; the match to TRBD2 covers 10 bases. Per the germline V gene, CDR1 is SGHAT and CDR2 is FQDESV (reference sequence). CDR3 size: 16 residues. J was trimmed by 5 bases and V by 2 bases; bases with no gene match: 8. The CDR3 sequence is CASSLYSGRSGETQYF. CDR3 in DNA: TGTGCCAGCAGCTTATATAGCGGGAGGTCGGGGGAGACCCAGTACTTC.

V gene TRBV20-1 combines with J gene TRBJ2-5, with D possibly TRBD2 on 5 matching bases. Germline CDR1 reads DFQATT; CDR2 reads SNEGSKA (reference sequence). V lost 3 bases, J lost 5 bases, and 13 bases lay in between. The CDR3 extends over 13 amino acids. CDR3 nucleotides: TGCAGTGCTAGTGGTCTCCGGAGGGAGACCCAGTACTTC. As protein: CSASGLRRETQYF.

The CDR3, as DNA: TGTGCCAGTAGTTCCCGGACTAGCGGATACAATGAGCAGTTCTTC. Protein: CASSSRTSGYNEQFF. The chain is built from TRBV19 and TRBJ2-1; 10 nucleotides match TRBD2. Trimming removed 5 bases from V and 4 bases from J; junction bases left unmatched: 5. The CDR3 covers 15 residues. CDR1 is LNHDA, CDR2 SQIVND, per germline (reference sequence). Full variable domain (outside the CDR3, taken from reference TRBV19 and TRBJ2-1): DGGITQSPKYLFRKEGQNVTLSCEQNLNHDAMYWYRQDPGQGLRLIYYSQIVNDFQKGDIAEGYSVSREKKESFPLTVTSAQKNPTAFYLCASSSRTSGYNEQFFGPGTRLTVL.

The chain uses TRBV4-2 and TRBJ1-3, with 11 bases matching TRBD1. CDR3 length equals 16 residues. The trim removed 1 base at V and 4 bases at J, leaving 3 bases unmatched. Germline V CDR1 and CDR2: LGHNA, YNFKEQ. Written as DNA, the CDR3 is TGTGCCAGCAGCCAAGGGGACAGGGGGATGGGAAACACCATATATTTT. It translates to CASSQGDRGMGNTIYF.

This chain joins TRBV5-1 and TRBJ1-1, with unresolved D. Germline CDR1 SGHRS, CDR2 YFSETQ. V lost 0 bases and J 6 bases, leaving 12 bases between the germline ends. The CDR3 has 14 residues. CDR3 protein: CASSLEGGRAEAFF. The CDR3 bases are TGCGCCAGCAGCTTGGAAGGAGGGCGAGCTGAAGCTTTCTTT.

The chain uses TRBV15 and TRBJ2-7; possible D gene TRBD2, 5 bases. The germline gives CDR1 LNHNV, CDR2 YYDKDF (reference sequence). This CDR3 spans 14 amino acids. With 2 bases removed from V and 3 bases from J, the gap between germline ends came to 11 bases. For the CDR3, the DNA is TGTGCCACCAGCAGACCTACCGGGATCTACGAGCAGTACTTC. It yields the protein CATSRPTGIYEQYF.

This chain joins TRBV19 and TRBJ2-5; 9 bases are shared with TRBD2. The V gene's germline CDR1 is LNHDA and CDR2 SQIVND (reference sequence). This CDR3 is 15 amino acids long. Trimming at V came to 5 bases and at J to 6 bases, leaving 10 bases not matched to a gene. CDR3 protein: CASSVYSGREQTQYF. The CDR3 DNA sequence: TGTGCCAGTAGTGTATATAGCGGGAGAGAGCAGACCCAGTACTTC.

About this clone: A junction end diverges from the germline sequence, so it may reflect a read error. The chain joins TRBV29-1 to TRBJ1-1, with D possibly matching TRBD1 (5 bases). The CDR3 covers 14 residues. CDR1 and CDR2 (germline): SQVTM, ANQGSEA. CDR3 sequence (DNA): TGCAGCGTTAAAGAATTGACAGTGAACACTGAAGCTTTCTTT. Its translation is CSVKELTVNTEAFF.

The rearrangement uses TRBV7-3 and TRBJ1-1, with TRBD1 matching over 9 bases. The V and J ends lost 5 bases and 1 base, in that order; junction bases with no gene match: 11. This CDR3 contains 17 residues. Germline CDR1 reads SGHTA; CDR2 reads FQGTGA. CDR3 region: CASSPGGTGGANTEAFF. The CDR3 bases are TGTGCCAGCAGCCCCGGCGGAACAGGGGGCGCGAACACTGAAGCTTTCTTT.

This chain joins TRBV27 and TRBJ1-1, with unresolved D. The length of the CDR3 is 13 residues. The germline V gene encodes CDR1 MNHEY and CDR2 SMNVEV (reference sequence). Trimming took 4 bases from V and 4 from J, leaving 10 bases between them. The CDR3: CASSYKEGTEAFF. Here the CDR3 DNA reads TGTGCCAGCAGTTACAAGGAGGGCACTGAAGCTTTCTTT.

The chain is built from TRBV4-1 and TRBJ1-4; the D gene is possibly TRBD1 (6 bases). V lost 2 bases, J lost 14 bases, and 15 bases lay in between. The CDR3 is made up of 13 amino acids. Germline loops: CDR1 MGHRA, CDR2 YSYEKL. DNA for the CDR3: TGCGCCAGCAGCCAAATCAACAGGGTGGGTCTGTTTTTT. Its translation: CASSQINRVGLFF.

The chain uses TRBV19 and TRBJ2-7; D not certain. The CDR3 is 13 residues long. V lost 5 bases and J lost 0, with 8 bases in between. The V gene's germline CDR1 is LNHDA and CDR2 SQIVND (reference sequence). CDR3 DNA: TGTGCCAGTAGTGGCACTACCTCCTACGAGCAGTACTTC. Protein sequence: CASSGTTSYEQYF. Drawing the rest from reference TRBV19 and TRBJ2-7, the complete variable domain is DGGITQSPKYLFRKEGQNVTLSCEQNLNHDAMYWYRQDPGQGLRLIYYSQIVNDFQKGDIAEGYSVSREKKESFPLTVTSAQKNPTAFYLCASSGTTSYEQYFGPGTRLTVT.

The chain recombines TRBV5-1 with TRBJ1-2, with D maybe TRBD1 (5 bases). The germline CDR1 and CDR2 sequences are SGHRS and YFSETQ. V lost 6 bases, J lost 3 bases, and 15 bases lay in between. The CDR3 spans 14 residues. CDR3 DNA sequence: TGCGCCAGCACCAATGGAGTAGGGGACTATGGCTACACCTTC. This sequence encodes CASTNGVGDYGYTF. Based on the CDR3 plus reference TRBV5-1 and TRBJ1-2, the full variable domain is KAGVTQTPRYLIKTRGQQVTLSCSPISGHRSVSWYQQTPGQGLQFLFEYFSETQRNKGNFPGRFSGRQFSNSRSEMNVSTLELGDSALYLCASTNGVGDYGYTFGSGTRLTVV.

The chain has TRBV4-2 and TRBJ1-2, with a possible D match to TRBD1 (5 bases). V shed 0 bases and J shed 7 bases, with 15 bases lying between them. The V gene's germline CDR1 is LGHNA and CDR2 YNFKEQ. There are 15 residues in the CDR3. The CDR3 spells CASSQDFQGFSGYTF. CDR3 DNA sequence: TGTGCCAGCAGCCAAGATTTCCAGGGTTTCAGTGGCTACACCTTC.

This clone has just one count. The J gene is TRBJ2-1, the V gene TRBV2; the match to TRBD2 covers 13 bases. CDR1 and CDR2 from the germline V gene are SNHLY and FYNNEI. Trimming took 1 base from V and 10 from J; bases not matched to a gene: 4. This CDR3 comprises 15 residues. CDR3 sequence reads: CASSEGTSGSEEQFF. In DNA form, the CDR3 reads TGTGCCAGCAGTGAAGGGACTAGCGGGAGTGAGGAGCAGTTCTTC.

The rearrangement uses TRBV10-3 and TRBJ2-1; D may be TRBD2 (5 bases). V lost 2 bases, J lost 2 bases, and 13 bases lay in between. This CDR3 is 16 amino acids long. The germline V gene encodes CDR1 ENHRY and CDR2 SYGVKD. CDR3 sequence (DNA): TGTGCCATCAGTGAGAGGGCGGGCTTCGCCTACAATGAGCAGTTCTTC. Its protein product is CAISERAGFAYNEQFF.